Below, 25 T cell receptor beta chains from the same sample are listed, as sequenced in a study of T cell changes during pregnancy in multiple sclerosis. This table comes from immunoSEQ multiplex PCR, and its TCRdb copy is limited to in-frame clones, with some not included. Among about 77,000 clones listed, 93% were seen once. The sequencing used peripheral blood, collected after pregnancy. The origin of the receptors is a female donor in good health, enrolled as a control in a pregnancy study.

This chain connects TRBV5-1 to TRBJ1-5; possibly TRBD1 for D (6 bases). The CDR3 loop spans 14 amino acids. With 0 bases removed from V and 8 bases from J, the gap between germline ends came to 12 bases. CDR1 is SGHRS and CDR2 is YFSETQ in the germline V gene. The CDR3 here is CASSLVPGVEPQHF. The CDR3 DNA reads as TGCGCCAGCAGCTTGGTTCCAGGGGTAGAGCCCCAGCATTTT.

J is TRBJ2-1 and V is TRBV6-5, with a tentative D call TRBD2 (6 bases). Germline CDR1 and CDR2: MNHEY and SVGAGI. The CDR3 extends over 16 amino acids. The ends were cut back, 0 bases at V and 0 bases at J, with 9 bases in the middle. The CDR3 reads CASSYSRSGSYNEQFF. The CDR3 DNA follows: TGTGCCAGCAGTTACTCCCGTAGCGGCTCCTACAATGAGCAGTTCTTC.

The rearrangement joins TRBV14 to TRBJ2-3; 8 bases agree with TRBD2. J was trimmed by 5 bases and V by 5 bases; bases with no gene match: 9. The CDR3 totals 15 residues. Germline V gene data show CDR1 as SGHDN and CDR2 as FVKESK. CDR3 protein: CASSFTGGPVDTQYF. The CDR3 DNA is TGTGCCAGCAGCTTCACGGGAGGGCCGGTAGATACGCAGTATTTT.

The chain employs TRBV19 and TRBJ2-7, with 7 nucleotides matching TRBD1. This CDR3 is 13 amino acids long. V trimming: 9 bases; J trimming: 6 bases; junction bases outside the gene matches: 11. Germline loops: CDR1 LNHDA, CDR2 SQIVND (reference sequence). The CDR3 region is CASTNLQGSEQYF. The DNA for the CDR3 is TGTGCCAGCACAAATCTACAGGGGAGCGAGCAGTACTTC.

The chain couples TRBV7-2 to TRBJ2-1, with 8 positions matching TRBD2. J was trimmed by 2 bases and V by 1 base; bases with no gene match: 7. The CDR3 runs 17 residues. Germline CDR1 and CDR2: SGHTA and FQGNSA. This CDR3 is CASSLDGRVGAYNEQFF. The CDR3 nucleotides are TGTGCCAGCAGCTTAGACGGGAGGGTGGGGGCCTACAATGAGCAGTTCTTC.

J is TRBJ1-2 and V is TRBV21-1. TRBV21-1 is designated a pseudogene. The CDR3 loop spans 19 amino acids. The CDR3 loop is CASSKPREGQSPTTYGYTF. CDR3 DNA sequence: TGTGCCAGCAGCAAGCCTCGGGAGGGTCAGTCTCCTACTACCTATGGCTACACCTTC.

The chain uses TRBV2 and TRBJ1-5; the match to TRBD1 covers 10 bases. The CDR3 totals 14 residues. The J segment lost 7 bases and the V segment lost 8 bases, leaving 8 bases of the junction unmatched. Germline V lookup: CDR1 SNHLY, CDR2 FYNNEI. The CDR3 sequence: CASGDRGTTQPQHF. In DNA, the CDR3 is TGTGCCAGCGGGGACAGGGGCACTACCCAGCCCCAGCATTTT.

The chain recombines TRBV9 with TRBJ2-1; D perhaps matches TRBD2 (6 bases). Looked up from germline, CDR1 is SGDLS and CDR2 is YYNGEE. Trimming stripped 5 bases from V and 2 bases from J, with 14 bases between. The CDR3 loop spans 15 amino acids. This CDR3 reads CASSTGAQTYNEQFF. CDR3 DNA: TGTGCCAGCAGTACGGGAGCGCAGACCTACAATGAGCAGTTCTTC.

V is TRBV15 and J is TRBJ2-1, with 11 positions matching TRBD2. Losses at the gene ends were 5 bases for V and 4 bases for J; bases not matched to a gene: 7. The CDR3 extends over 16 amino acids. CDR1 LNHNV and CDR2 YYDKDF come from the germline V gene (reference sequence). The CDR3 DNA sequence: TGTGCCACCAGCGGTAGCGGGGGGGCCGTGTACAATGAGCAGTTCTTC. Residues: CATSGSGGAVYNEQFF.

The genes are TRBV7-8 and TRBJ2-5; tentatively, D is TRBD2 (5 bases). V lost 5 bases and J lost 4, with 14 bases in between. The CDR3 extends over 14 amino acids. Germline CDR1 and CDR2: SGHVS and FQNEAQ. The CDR3 region has the DNA TGTGCCAGCAGCCCACCGGCTAGCAGAGAGACCCAGTACTTC. As protein: CASSPPASRETQYF.

This chain joins TRBV28 and TRBJ2-6; 7 bases are shared with TRBD1. The CDR3 consists of 17 residues. Trimming removed 8 bases from V and 1 base from J; junction bases left unmatched: 11. The germline V gene has CDR1 MDHEN and CDR2 SYDVKM. CDR3 sequence reads: CASRPTGLGSGANVLTF. The CDR3, as DNA: TGTGCCAGCCGTCCGACAGGGTTAGGATCTGGGGCCAACGTCCTGACTTTC.

The chain uses TRBV2 and TRBJ2-7; D remains ambiguous. This CDR3 comprises 11 residues. Trimming removed 5 bases at V and 3 bases at J, with 5 bases between. Germline-derived CDR1 and CDR2 are SNHLY and FYNNEI. CDR3 residues: CASSFHYEQYF. DNA of the CDR3: TGTGCCAGCAGTTTTCACTACGAGCAGTACTTC.

The chain couples TRBV28 to TRBJ1-2; D is perhaps TRBD1 (6 bases). Looked up from germline, CDR1 is MDHEN and CDR2 is SYDVKM. CDR3 size: 13 residues. Trimming removed 5 bases from V and 3 bases from J, with 10 bases in between. The CDR3 loop reads CASSQGPYYGYTF. CDR3 coding DNA: TGTGCCAGCAGTCAGGGGCCATACTATGGCTACACCTTC.

V and J are TRBV5-4 and TRBJ2-7, with TRBD1 matching over 7 bases. Germline lookup yields CDR1 SGHNT and CDR2 YYREEE (reference sequence). The CDR3 contains 14 residues. The junction had 13 bases not matched to a gene; V was cut back by 4 bases and J by 9 bases. CDR3 protein: CASSLKGATRGQYF. Written as DNA, the CDR3 is TGTGCCAGCAGCCTTAAGGGGGCTACGAGGGGGCAGTACTTC. The complete variable domain, with remaining parts taken from reference TRBV5-4 and TRBJ2-7, reads ETGVTQSPTHLIKTRGQQVTLRCSSQSGHNTVSWYQQALGQGPQFIFQYYREEENGRGNFPPRFSGLQFPNYSSELNVNALELDDSALYLCASSLKGATRGQYFGPGTRLTVT.

The chain couples TRBV19 to TRBJ2-7, with 7 bases aligning to TRBD1. The CDR3 sequence is 15 residues long. Germline CDR1 reads LNHDA; CDR2 reads SQIVND (reference sequence). V shed 9 bases, J shed 1 base, and the junction held 12 bases outside the gene matches. CDR3 nucleotides: TGTGCCAGCAGGGGGAAGGCACGGCTTTCCTACGAGCAGTACTTC. It is translated as CASRGKARLSYEQYF.

The chain couples TRBV5-1 to TRBJ2-1; D gene uncertain. V lost 4 bases, J lost 3 bases, and 11 bases lay in between. Germline V CDR1 and CDR2: SGHRS, YFSETQ. This CDR3 is built from 14 residues. This chain's CDR3 is CASSGSAIYNEQFF. The CDR3, as DNA: TGCGCCAGCAGCGGGTCAGCGATCTACAATGAGCAGTTCTTC.

This chain uses TRBV30 with TRBJ2-5; unclear D gene. The germline V gene has CDR1 GTSNPN and CDR2 SVGIG (reference sequence). The CDR3 has 10 amino acids. Between the trimmed V and J ends, which lost 3 bases and 9 bases, there was a span of 8 bases. This chain's CDR3 is CAWRFISQYF. CDR3 coding DNA: TGTGCCTGGAGGTTCATTTCCCAGTACTTC.

The gene calls are TRBV2 and TRBJ2-5; 8 bases are a match to TRBD1. The length of the CDR3 is 15 residues. The V and J ends lost 5 bases and 5 bases, in that order; junction bases with no gene match: 10. Germline values: CDR1 SNHLY, CDR2 FYNNEI. CDR3 residues: CASSLGQGEGETQYF. As DNA, the CDR3 is TGTGCCAGCAGTCTCGGACAGGGTGAGGGGGAGACCCAGTACTTC.

The chain has TRBV28 and TRBJ1-4; D is ambiguous. Trimming removed 6 bases at V and 7 bases at J, with 9 bases between. Germline lookup yields CDR1 MDHEN and CDR2 SYDVKM. The CDR3 runs 12 residues. The CDR3 here is CASRSGSEKLFF. The CDR3 DNA is TGTGCCAGCAGGTCAGGAAGTGAAAAACTGTTTTTT. The full variable domain, its missing parts supplied by reference TRBV28 and TRBJ1-4, is DVKVTQSSRYLVKRTGEKVFLECVQDMDHENMFWYRQDPGLGLRLIYFSYDVKMKEKGDIPEGYSVSREKKERFSLILESASTNQTSMYLCASRSGSEKLFFGSGTQLSVL.

The rearrangement links TRBV30 to TRBJ2-7; possibly TRBD2 for D (5 bases). Germline values: CDR1 GTSNPN, CDR2 SVGIG (reference sequence). Trimming stripped 5 bases from V and 6 bases from J, with 17 bases between. The CDR3 sequence is 13 residues long. Here the CDR3 DNA reads TGTGCCTGGTCGAGGACTGCCCCTTCCGAGCAGTACTTC. Encoded protein: CAWSRTAPSEQYF. The variable domain in full, completed from reference TRBV30 and TRBJ2-7, reads SQTIHQWPATLVQPVGSPLSLECTVEGTSNPNLYWYRQAAGRGLQLLFYSVGIGQISSEVPQNLSASRPQDRQFILSSKKLLLSDSGFYLCAWSRTAPSEQYFGPGTRLTVT.

This chain joins TRBV14 and TRBJ2-5; D perhaps matches TRBD1 (5 bases). Germline V gives CDR1 SGHDN, CDR2 FVKESK. Trimming removed 5 bases at V and 1 base at J, with 8 bases between. The CDR3 has 13 amino acids. As DNA, the CDR3 is TGTGCCAGCAGCTCACAGGTCCAAGAGACCCAGTACTTC. Translation: CASSSQVQETQYF.

The V and J genes are TRBV18 and TRBJ2-2, with 7 bases that match TRBD1. The CDR3 length is 15 residues. CDR1 and CDR2 from the germline V gene are KGHSH and LQKENI. Unmatched junction bases numbered 4, after V lost 3 bases and J lost 3 bases. In DNA form, the CDR3 reads TGTGCCAGCTCACCTCAGGGGGTGTACACCGGGGAGCTGTTTTTT. It translates to CASSPQGVYTGELFF.

The chain is built from TRBV7-3 and TRBJ2-3; tentatively, D is TRBD2 (7 bases). V lost 5 bases and J 6 bases, leaving 24 bases between the germline ends. The CDR3 runs to 17 residues. Germline lookup yields CDR1 SGHTA and CDR2 FQGTGA. CDR3 loop: CASSPQPGAGEFDTQYF. DNA of the CDR3: TGTGCCAGCAGCCCTCAGCCGGGGGCGGGAGAGTTTGATACGCAGTATTTT. Combining the CDR3 with reference TRBV7-3 and TRBJ2-3 gives the whole variable domain GAGVSQTPSNKVTEKGKYVELRCDPISGHTALYWYRQSLGQGPEFLIYFQGTGAADDSGLPNDRFFAVRPEGSVSTLKIQRTERGDSAVYLCASSPQPGAGEFDTQYFGPGTRLTVL.

The chain has TRBV4-1 and TRBJ2-7; D possibly corresponds to TRBD1 (6 bases). The V end was cut by 2 bases, the J end by 0 bases, with 8 bases between. Germline V lookup: CDR1 MGHRA, CDR2 YSYEKL. This CDR3 is 14 amino acids long. For the CDR3, the DNA is TGCGCCAGCAGCCAAAGGGACAACTCCTACGAGCAGTACTTC. As protein: CASSQRDNSYEQYF.

The chain couples TRBV27 to TRBJ2-7; 7 bases line up with TRBD1. Germline trimming cut 1 base from V and 5 bases from J; bases unmatched to any gene: 2. The CDR3 totals 13 residues. From germline, CDR1 is MNHEY and CDR2 SMNVEV (reference sequence). The CDR3 nucleotides read TGTGCCAGCAGTTTATACGGACAGGACGAGCAGTACTTC. It yields the protein CASSLYGQDEQYF.